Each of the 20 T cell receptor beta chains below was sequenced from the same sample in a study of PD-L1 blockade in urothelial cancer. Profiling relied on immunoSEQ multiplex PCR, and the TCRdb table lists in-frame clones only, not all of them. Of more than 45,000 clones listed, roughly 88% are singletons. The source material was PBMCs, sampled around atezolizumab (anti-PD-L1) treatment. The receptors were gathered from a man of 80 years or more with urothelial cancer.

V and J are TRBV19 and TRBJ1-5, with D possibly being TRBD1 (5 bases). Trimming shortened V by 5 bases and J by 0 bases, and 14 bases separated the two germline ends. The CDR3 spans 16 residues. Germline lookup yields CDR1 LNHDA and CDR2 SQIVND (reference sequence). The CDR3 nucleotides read TGTGCCAGTAGTTCCGGAATAAGGGGTAGCAATCAGCCCCAGCATTTT. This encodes CASSSGIRGSNQPQHF.

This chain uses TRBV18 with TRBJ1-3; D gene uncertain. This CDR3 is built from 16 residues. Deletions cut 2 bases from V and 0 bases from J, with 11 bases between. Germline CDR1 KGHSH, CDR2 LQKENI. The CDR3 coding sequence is TGTGCCAGCTCACCAGCAGGAATTGTCTCTGGAAACACCATATATTTT. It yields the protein CASSPAGIVSGNTIYF. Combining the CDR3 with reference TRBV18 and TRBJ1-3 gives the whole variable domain NAGVMQNPRHLVRRRGQEARLRCSPMKGHSHVYWYRQLPEEGLKFMVYLQKENIIDESGMPKERFSAEFPKEGPSILRIQQVVRGDSAAYFCASSPAGIVSGNTIYFGEGSWLTVV.

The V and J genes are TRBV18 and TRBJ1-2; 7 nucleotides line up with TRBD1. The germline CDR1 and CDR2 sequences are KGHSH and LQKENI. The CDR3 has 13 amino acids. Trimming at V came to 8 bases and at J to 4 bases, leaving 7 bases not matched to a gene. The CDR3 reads CASRQGDGYGYTF. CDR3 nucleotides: TGTGCCAGCCGACAGGGCGACGGCTATGGCTACACCTTC.

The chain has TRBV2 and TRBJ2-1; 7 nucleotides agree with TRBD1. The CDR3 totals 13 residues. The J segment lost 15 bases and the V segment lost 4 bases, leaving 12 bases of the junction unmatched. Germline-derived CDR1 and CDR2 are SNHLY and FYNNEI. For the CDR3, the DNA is TGTGCCAGCAGTGTCCGGGACAGCGTCTCTCCGTTCTTC. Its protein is CASSVRDSVSPFF.

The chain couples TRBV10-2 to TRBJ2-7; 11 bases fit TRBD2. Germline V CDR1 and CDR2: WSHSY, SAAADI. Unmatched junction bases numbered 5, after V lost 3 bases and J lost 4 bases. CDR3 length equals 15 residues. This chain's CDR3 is CASSDRLAGGYEQYF. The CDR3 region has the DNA TGCGCCAGCAGTGATAGGCTAGCGGGGGGTTACGAGCAGTACTTC.

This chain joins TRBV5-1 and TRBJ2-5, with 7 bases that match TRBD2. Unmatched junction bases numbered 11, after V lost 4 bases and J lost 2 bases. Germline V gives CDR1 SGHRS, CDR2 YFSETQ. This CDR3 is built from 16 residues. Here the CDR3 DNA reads TGCGCCAGCAGCCCGCGGGACGGCGGGGGTCAAGAGACCCAGTACTTC. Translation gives CASSPRDGGGQETQYF.

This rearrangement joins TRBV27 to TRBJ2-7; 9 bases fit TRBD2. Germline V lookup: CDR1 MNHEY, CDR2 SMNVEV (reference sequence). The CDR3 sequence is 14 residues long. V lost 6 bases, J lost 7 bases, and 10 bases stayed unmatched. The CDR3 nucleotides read TGTGCCAGCAGGCCGGGACTAGCTCAGTCAGAGCAGTACTTC. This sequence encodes CASRPGLAQSEQYF.

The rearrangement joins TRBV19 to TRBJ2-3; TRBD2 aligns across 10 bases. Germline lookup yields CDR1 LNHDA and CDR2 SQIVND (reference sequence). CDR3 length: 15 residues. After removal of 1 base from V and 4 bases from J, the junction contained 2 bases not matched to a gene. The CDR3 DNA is TGTGCCAGTAGTATAGCTAGCGGGAGTGCAGATACGCAGTATTTT. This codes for CASSIASGSADTQYF.

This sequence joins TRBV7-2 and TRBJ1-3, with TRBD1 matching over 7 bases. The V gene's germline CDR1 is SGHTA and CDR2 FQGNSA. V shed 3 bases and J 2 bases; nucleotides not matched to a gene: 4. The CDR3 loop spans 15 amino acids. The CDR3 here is CASSFQGGTGNTIYF. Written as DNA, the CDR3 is TGTGCCAGCAGCTTCCAAGGGGGCACTGGAAACACCATATATTTT.

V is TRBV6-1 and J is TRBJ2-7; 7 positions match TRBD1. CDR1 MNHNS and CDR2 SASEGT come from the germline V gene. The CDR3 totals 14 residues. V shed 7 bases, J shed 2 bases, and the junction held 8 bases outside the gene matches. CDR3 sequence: CASNNYRGTYEQYF. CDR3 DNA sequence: TGTGCCAGCAACAACTACAGGGGTACCTACGAGCAGTACTTC.

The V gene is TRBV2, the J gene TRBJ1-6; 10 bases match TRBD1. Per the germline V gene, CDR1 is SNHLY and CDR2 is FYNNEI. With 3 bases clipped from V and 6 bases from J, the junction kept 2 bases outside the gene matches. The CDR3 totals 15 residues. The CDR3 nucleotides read TGTGCCAGCAGTGAGGGGACAGGGGTTAATTCACCCCTCCACTTT. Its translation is CASSEGTGVNSPLHF.

DNA for the CDR3: TGTGCCAGCAGTGAACTAGGGGAGGGGCAGTTCTTC. It is translated as CASSELGEGQFF. J is TRBJ2-1 and V is TRBV2; 7 nucleotides align to TRBD2. This CDR3 comprises 12 residues. Germline trimming cut 2 bases from V and 12 bases from J; bases unmatched to any gene: 4. Germline V gene lookup returns CDR1 SNHLY and CDR2 FYNNEI.

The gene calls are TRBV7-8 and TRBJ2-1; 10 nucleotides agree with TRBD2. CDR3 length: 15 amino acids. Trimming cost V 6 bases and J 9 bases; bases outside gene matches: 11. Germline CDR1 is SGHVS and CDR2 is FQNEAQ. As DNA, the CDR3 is TGTGCCAGCAGTTCCAGAGCGGGAGGGCCGGGTGAGCAGTTCTTC. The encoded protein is CASSSRAGGPGEQFF. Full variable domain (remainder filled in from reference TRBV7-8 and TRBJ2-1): GAGVSQSPRYKVAKRGQDVALRCDPISGHVSLFWYQQALGQGPEFLTYFQNEAQLDKSGLPSDRFFAERPEGSVSTLKIQRTQQEDSAVYLCASSSRAGGPGEQFFGPGTRLTVL.

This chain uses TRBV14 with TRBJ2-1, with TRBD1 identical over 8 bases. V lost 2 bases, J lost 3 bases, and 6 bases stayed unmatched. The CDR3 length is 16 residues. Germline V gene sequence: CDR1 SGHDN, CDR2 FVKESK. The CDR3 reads CASSQSGGQVYNEQFF. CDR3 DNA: TGTGCCAGCAGCCAATCAGGGGGACAGGTCTACAATGAGCAGTTCTTC.

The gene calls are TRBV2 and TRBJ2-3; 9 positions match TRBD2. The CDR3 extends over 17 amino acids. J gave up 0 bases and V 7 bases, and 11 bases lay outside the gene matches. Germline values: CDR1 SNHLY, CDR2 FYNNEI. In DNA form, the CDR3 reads TGTGCCAGCAAAGGGGGCGGGGGGGGTCTTAGCACAGATACGCAGTATTTT. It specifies CASKGGGGGLSTDTQYF. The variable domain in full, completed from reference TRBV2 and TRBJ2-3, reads EPEVTQTPSHQVTQMGQEVILRCVPISNHLYFYWYRQILGQKVEFLVSFYNNEISEKSEIFDDQFSVERPDGSNFTLKIRSTKLEDSAMYFCASKGGGGGLSTDTQYFGPGTRLTVL.

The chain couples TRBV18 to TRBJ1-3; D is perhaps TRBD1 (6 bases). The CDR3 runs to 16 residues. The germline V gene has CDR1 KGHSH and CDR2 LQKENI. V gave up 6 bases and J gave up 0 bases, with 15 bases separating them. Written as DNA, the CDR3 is TGTGCCAGCTCGGAAAAGACAGGCATCTCTGGAAACACCATATATTTT. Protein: CASSEKTGISGNTIYF.

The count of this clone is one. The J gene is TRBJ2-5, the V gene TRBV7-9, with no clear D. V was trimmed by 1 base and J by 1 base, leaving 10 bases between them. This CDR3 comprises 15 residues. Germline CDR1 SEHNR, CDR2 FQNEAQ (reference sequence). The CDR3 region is CASSLGGRVQETQYF. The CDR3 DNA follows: TGTGCCAGCAGCTTAGGAGGTCGGGTCCAAGAGACCCAGTACTTC.

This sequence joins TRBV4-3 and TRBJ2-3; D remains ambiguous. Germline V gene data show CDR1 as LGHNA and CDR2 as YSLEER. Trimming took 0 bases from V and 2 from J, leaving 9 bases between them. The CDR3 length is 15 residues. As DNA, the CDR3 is TGCGCCAGCAGCCAAGAATGGCAAAACACAGATACGCAGTATTTT. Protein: CASSQEWQNTDTQYF.

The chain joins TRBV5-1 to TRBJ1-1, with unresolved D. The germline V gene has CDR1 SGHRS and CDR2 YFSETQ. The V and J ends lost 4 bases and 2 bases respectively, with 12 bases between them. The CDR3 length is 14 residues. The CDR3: CASSVRSGNTEAFF. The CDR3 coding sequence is TGCGCCAGCAGCGTCCGTTCAGGTAACACTGAAGCTTTCTTT.

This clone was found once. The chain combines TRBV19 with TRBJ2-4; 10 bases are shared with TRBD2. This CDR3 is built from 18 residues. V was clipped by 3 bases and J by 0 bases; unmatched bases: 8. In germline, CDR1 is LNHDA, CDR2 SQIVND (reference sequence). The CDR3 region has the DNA TGTGCCAGTAGTATGTTCCTAGCGGGGGACCTAGCCAAAAACATTCAGTACTTC. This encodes CASSMFLAGDLAKNIQYF.